This T cell receptor beta chain stems from a study of shared clonotypes between healthy human individuals. Study observations and caveats: Relative to clonotypes present in all four donors, those not shared had lower generation probabilities. In this cohort, only blood was sampled, and tissue repertoires likely differ.

This was a deep-level run. The method was immunoSEQ multiplex PCR; TCRdb's version includes in-frame clones alone and lacks a portion of them. The data contain some 740,000 clones, 80% to 95% of them singletons. Comment on this clone: Its antigen is still unknown.

The CDR3 totals 15 residues. V lost 6 bases to trimming and J lost 4 bases; unmatched junction nucleotides: 9. The V gene's germline CDR1 is MNHEY and CDR2 SVGAGI. In the naive CD8 group, cells lacked CD45RO and were positively selected for CCR7, so terminally differentiated effector memory CD45RA+ cells were left out. The sequenced material came from naive CD8+ T cells sorted from blood. This chain joins TRBV6-5 and TRBJ1-2; 9 bases fit TRBD1. The origin of this receptor is a man younger than 40 in good health. CDR3 bases: TGTGCCAGCAGCCCCGAAGGACAGGGGATCTATGGCTACACCTTC. This sequence encodes CASSPEGQGIYGYTF.